The 7 T cell receptor beta chains given below trace back to one sample, sequenced in a study of cytomegalovirus exposure and HLA in healthy donors. In the PCR, 60 Vbeta and 13 Jbeta primers were used. The protocol was immunoSEQ multiplex PCR, while the TCRdb copy is restricted to in-frame clones and leaves out a portion. Here the sample spans about 180,000 clones, about three quarters being singletons. Sequencing was carried out using PBMCs. The receptors stem from a female donor in good health and CMV-seronegative.

The chain combines TRBV4-3 with TRBJ2-7, with D maybe TRBD1 (5 bases). Between the trimmed V and J ends, which lost 0 bases and 7 bases, there was a span of 16 bases. This CDR3 comprises 15 residues. Germline CDR1 is LGHNA and CDR2 is YSLEER. The CDR3 nucleotides are TGCGCCAGCAGCCAAGAGTTTTCCAGGGTTGGGGAGCAGTACTTC. As protein: CASSQEFSRVGEQYF.

This chain joins TRBV6-5 and TRBJ1-2; D is ambiguous. From germline, CDR1 is MNHEY and CDR2 SVGAGI. V lost 5 bases and J lost 3, with 7 bases in between. The CDR3 spans 12 residues. CDR3 sequence reads: CASSRSDYGYTF. The DNA of the CDR3 is TGTGCCAGCAGTCGGAGTGACTATGGCTACACCTTC.

V and J are TRBV6-6 and TRBJ1-5, with D tentatively TRBD1 (5 bases). CDR1 and CDR2 (germline): MNHNY, SVGAGI (reference sequence). Between the trimmed V and J ends, which lost 1 base and 2 bases, there was a span of 9 bases. The length of the CDR3 is 15 residues. CDR3 in amino acids: CASSYLRGGNQPQHF. CDR3 coding DNA: TGTGCCAGCAGTTACTTGCGGGGGGGCAATCAGCCCCAGCATTTT.

This chain uses TRBV5-1 with TRBJ2-7; D is unresolved. V was pared by 3 bases and J by 2 bases, with 9 bases between. The CDR3 loop spans 13 amino acids. Per the germline V gene, CDR1 is SGHRS and CDR2 is YFSETQ. The CDR3: CASSSGLAYEQYF. The CDR3 DNA follows: TGCGCCAGCAGCTCTGGCCTTGCCTACGAGCAGTACTTC.

This chain uses TRBV11-2 with TRBJ2-2, with D tentatively TRBD1 (6 bases). The CDR3 runs 15 residues. The V gene's germline CDR1 is SGHAT and CDR2 FQNNGV. Trimming cost V 8 bases and J 6 bases, with 19 bases left between them. The CDR3 is CASRPPNQGSGELFF. The CDR3 nucleotides are TGTGCCAGCCGTCCCCCCAATCAGGGGTCCGGGGAGCTGTTTTTT.

The chain is built from TRBV30 and TRBJ2-3; D is uncertain. Between the trimmed V and J ends, which lost 3 bases and 4 bases, there was a span of 17 bases. Germline CDR1 and CDR2: GTSNPN and SVGIG (reference sequence). This CDR3 has 15 amino acids. The CDR3 loop reads CAWSPPVRRPDTQYF. The DNA for the CDR3 is TGTGCCTGGAGCCCCCCTGTCCGGCGGCCAGATACGCAGTATTTT. Full variable domain (missing parts from reference TRBV30 and TRBJ2-3): SQTIHQWPATLVQPVGSPLSLECTVEGTSNPNLYWYRQAAGRGLQLLFYSVGIGQISSEVPQNLSASRPQDRQFILSSKKLLLSDSGFYLCAWSPPVRRPDTQYFGPGTRLTVL.

This chain joins TRBV7-2 and TRBJ1-1; 9 nucleotides agree with TRBD1. Germline assignment: CDR1 SGHTA and CDR2 FQGNSA. V lost 5 bases, J lost 5 bases, and 12 bases stayed unmatched. The CDR3 consists of 16 residues. CDR3 in DNA: TGTGCCAGCAGCCCTCCGGGGACAGGGAGAGGAACTGAAGCTTTCTTT. This encodes CASSPPGTGRGTEAFF.